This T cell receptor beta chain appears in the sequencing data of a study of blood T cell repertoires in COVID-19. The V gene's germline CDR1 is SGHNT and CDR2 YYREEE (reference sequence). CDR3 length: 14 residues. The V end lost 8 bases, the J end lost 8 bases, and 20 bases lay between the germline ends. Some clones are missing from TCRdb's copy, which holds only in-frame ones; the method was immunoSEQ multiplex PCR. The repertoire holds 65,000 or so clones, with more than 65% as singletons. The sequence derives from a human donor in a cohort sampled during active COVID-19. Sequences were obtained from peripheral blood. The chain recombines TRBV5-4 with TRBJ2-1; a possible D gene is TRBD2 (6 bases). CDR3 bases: TGTGCCAGTACGAACCGGGACTCTTGGCATGAGCAGTTCTTC. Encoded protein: CASTNRDSWHEQFF.